The 22 T cell receptor beta chains presented below share a single source sample, sequenced in a study of T cell repertoires in cytomegalovirus infection. TCRdb re-derived calls from the reads in MiXCR, one entry per CDR3 protein. This table holds roughly 920,000 distinct CDR3 sequences, roughly 30% found once. No antigens are known for them. Sequenced material: cultured CD8+ T cells from PBMCs, taken from culture after CMV antigen stimulation. The receptors shown here come from a human donor in good health (CMV status not recorded). Some clones in this sample may be carry-over from other donors' samples.

This clonotype was seen more than once but under ten times. The chain couples TRBV7-3 to TRBJ2-1; 7 nucleotides match TRBD2. V dropped 5 bases and J dropped 0; count of bases not matched to a gene: 7. The V gene's germline CDR1 is SGHTA and CDR2 FQGTGA. The CDR3 has 16 amino acids. The CDR3 DNA is TGTGCCAGCAGCCCTCACGGGGGGAGCTCCTACAATGAGCAGTTCTTC. Protein: CASSPHGGSSYNEQFF.

The chain recombines TRBV6-5 with TRBJ2-2; a weak D match, TRBD1 (5 bases). V lost 2 bases and J lost 0, with 13 bases in between. Germline values: CDR1 MNHEY, CDR2 SVGAGI. This CDR3 is built from 17 residues. The CDR3 sequence is CASSYRSPTANTGELFF. The CDR3 nucleotides are TGTGCCAGCAGTTACAGGAGTCCGACAGCGAACACCGGGGAGCTGTTTTTT.

This clonotype has more than one count but fewer than ten. The genes are TRBV6-6 and TRBJ1-1; 7 bases line up with TRBD1. V dropped 1 base and J dropped 11; count of bases not matched to a gene: 13. CDR1 is MNHNY, CDR2 SVGAGI, per germline (reference sequence). This CDR3 is 15 amino acids long. CDR3 protein: CASSYYRTGVDSAFF. The CDR3 DNA reads TGTGCCAGCAGTTACTACAGGACAGGCGTGGATTCGGCTTTCTTT.

This sequence joins TRBV2 and TRBJ1-1; the match to TRBD1 covers 8 bases. This CDR3 has 14 amino acids. CDR1 SNHLY and CDR2 FYNNEI come from the germline V gene. The V segment lost 2 bases and the J segment 6 bases; nucleotides outside the gene matches: 5. CDR3 loop: CASSETGRGPEAFF. CDR3 nucleotides: TGTGCCAGCAGTGAAACGGGCAGGGGGCCTGAAGCTTTCTTT.

This clonotype has only a few counts. This chain connects TRBV19 to TRBJ2-5; D is possibly TRBD1 (5 bases). The germline V and J ends were trimmed by 0 bases and 1 base, with 12 bases remaining between them. There are 16 residues in the CDR3. The V gene's germline CDR1 is LNHDA and CDR2 SQIVND (reference sequence). The CDR3 nucleotides are TGTGCCAGTAGTATAGATCTTACAGGCCGCCAAGAGACCCAGTACTTC. Protein: CASSIDLTGRQETQYF.

This clonotype was seen many times. This sequence joins TRBV7-6 and TRBJ2-3, with 9 bases lining up with TRBD2. The CDR3 sequence is 16 residues long. Germline V lookup: CDR1 SGHVS, CDR2 FNYEAQ. V lost 5 bases to trimming and J lost 0 bases; unmatched junction nucleotides: 6. CDR3 bases: TGTGCCAGCAGCCAATTTAGCGGGGGCAGCACAGATACGCAGTATTTT. Its translation: CASSQFSGGSTDTQYF.

The chain uses TRBV29-1 and TRBJ1-3; 11 bases line up with TRBD1. The CDR3 covers 18 residues. Germline V gene sequence: CDR1 SQVTM, CDR2 ANQGSEA. The J segment lost 4 bases and the V segment lost 8 bases, leaving 19 bases of the junction unmatched. The CDR3 DNA reads as TGCAGCCCATCCACCTCCCCCGGACAGGGGGCGATGGGAAACACCATATATTTT. Translation gives CSPSTSPGQGAMGNTIYF. The complete variable domain, with remaining parts taken from reference TRBV29-1 and TRBJ1-3, reads SAVISQKPSRDICQRGTSLTIQCQVDSQVTMMFWYRQQPGQSLTLIATANQGSEATYESGFVIDKFPISRPNLTFSTLTVSNMSPEDSSIYLCSPSTSPGQGAMGNTIYFGEGSWLTVV.

This clonotype was observed many times. The V gene is TRBV7-3, the J gene TRBJ2-2, with D possibly TRBD2 on 5 matching bases. The CDR3 runs to 16 residues. V shed 0 bases and J shed 9 bases, with 17 bases lying between them. The germline CDR1 and CDR2 sequences are SGHTA and FQGTGA. CDR3 sequence (DNA): TGTGCCAGCAGCTTAACGAGCGGTGCGTTTTTAAGGGAGCTGTTTTTT. Amino acid sequence: CASSLTSGAFLRELFF.

This clonotype was observed once. A much more abundant neighbour one base away suggests this may be a read error. The chain employs TRBV28 and TRBJ2-1; 11 bases map to TRBD2. The CDR3 loop spans 15 amino acids. Germline assignment: CDR1 MDHEN and CDR2 SYDVKM. Unmatched junction bases numbered 9, after V lost 6 bases and J lost 8 bases. Written as DNA, the CDR3 is TGTGCCAGCAGCCGTAGCGGGGGGGCCGGTGATGAGCAGTTCTTC. Residues: CASSRSGGAGDEQFF.

This clonotype was recorded once. CDR3 bases: TGTGCCAGCAGCCCCCAGTCGAACGTTTATGGCTACACCTTC. It encodes CASSPQSNVYGYTF. This chain connects TRBV7-9 to TRBJ1-2; D is undetermined. V lost 5 bases to trimming and J lost 5 bases, with 15 bases between them. The CDR3 loop spans 14 amino acids. Germline V CDR1 and CDR2: SEHNR, FQNEAQ (reference sequence).

This clonotype was seen a handful of times. V usage is TRBV7-9 and J usage is TRBJ1-1; D is undetermined. In germline, CDR1 is SEHNR, CDR2 FQNEAQ (reference sequence). Deletions cut 5 bases from V and 7 bases from J, with 8 bases between. CDR3 size: 11 residues. The CDR3 DNA reads TGTGCCAGCAGCCCACAGATTGAAGCTTTCTTT. This encodes CASSPQIEAFF. The full variable domain, with the rest looked up from reference TRBV7-9 and TRBJ1-1, is DTGVSQNPRHKITKRGQNVTFRCDPISEHNRLYWYRQTLGQGPEFLTYFQNEAQLEKSRLLSDRFSAERPKGSFSTLEIQRTEQGDSAMYLCASSPQIEAFFGQGTRLTVV.

This chain links TRBV14 with TRBJ2-5, with 9 nucleotides matching TRBD2. V lost 0 bases and J lost 4; bases outside the gene matches: 12. Germline V gene data show CDR1 as SGHDN and CDR2 as FVKESK. This CDR3 has 18 amino acids. CDR3 loop: CASSQDLDGGGAGETQYF. DNA for the CDR3: TGTGCCAGCAGCCAAGATCTCGACGGCGGGGGGGCCGGAGAGACCCAGTACTTC.

The chain has TRBV6-1 and TRBJ1-1; 7 bases align to TRBD1. Per the germline V gene, CDR1 is MNHNS and CDR2 is SASEGT. Trimming cost V 2 bases and J 3 bases; bases outside gene matches: 6. The CDR3 has 15 amino acids. The CDR3 sequence: CASSERRGRDTEAFF. CDR3 coding DNA: TGTGCCAGCAGTGAACGTAGGGGGCGGGACACTGAAGCTTTCTTT.

The chain recombines TRBV27 with TRBJ1-6; D unresolved. V was shortened by 3 bases and J by 9 bases, with 21 bases between the two germline ends. Germline lookup yields CDR1 MNHEY and CDR2 SMNVEV (reference sequence). The CDR3 sequence is 17 residues long. The CDR3 nucleotides are TGTGCCAGCAGTTTCATCCATCTCGGACCCTCATCTTCACCCCTCCACTTT. It codes for CASSFIHLGPSSSPLHF.

The chain links TRBV6-1 to TRBJ2-1; D is possibly TRBD2 (5 bases). CDR1 and CDR2 (germline): MNHNS, SASEGT. V dropped 4 bases and J dropped 7 bases, with 14 bases sitting between them. This CDR3 has 14 amino acids. The CDR3 is CASSVTGKKNEQFF. The CDR3 nucleotides are TGTGCCAGCAGTGTTACGGGGAAGAAGAATGAGCAGTTCTTC.

The rearrangement uses TRBV7-9 and TRBJ2-1; TRBD2 matches at 7 bases. The J segment lost 1 base and the V segment lost 5 bases, leaving 8 bases of the junction unmatched. Looked up from germline, CDR1 is SEHNR and CDR2 is FQNEAQ (reference sequence). This CDR3 comprises 16 residues. The CDR3 sequence: CASSPHLGGSYNEQFF. The CDR3 region has the DNA TGTGCCAGCAGCCCCCATTTGGGGGGGTCCTACAATGAGCAGTTCTTC.

In the case of this clonotype: This may arise from a read error, as a much more abundant clone is one base away. The chain is built from TRBV7-2 and TRBJ2-7; 11 bases are a match to TRBD1. Looked up from germline, CDR1 is SGHTA and CDR2 is FQGNSA. The CDR3 totals 16 residues. The CDR3 sequence: CVSSLEGTGGSYEQYF. In nucleotides, the CDR3 is TGTGTCAGCAGCTTAGAGGGGACAGGGGGCTCCTACGAGCAGTACTTC.

V gene TRBV20-1 combines with J gene TRBJ2-5; tentatively, D is TRBD2 (6 bases). Germline assignment: CDR1 DFQATT and CDR2 SNEGSKA (reference sequence). V was trimmed by 6 bases and J by 7 bases, leaving 18 bases between them. The CDR3 consists of 13 residues. This chain's CDR3 is CSAPGTEIRTQYF. CDR3 coding DNA: TGCAGTGCACCCGGGACTGAAATTCGGACCCAGTACTTC.

The chain joins TRBV7-8 to TRBJ1-5; D is undetermined. The CDR3 contains 16 residues. The germline V and J ends were trimmed by 0 bases and 0 bases, with 9 bases remaining between them. From germline, CDR1 is SGHVS and CDR2 FQNEAQ. Written as DNA, the CDR3 is TGTGCCAGCAGCTTAGCGGGGATCTATAGCAATCAGCCCCAGCATTTT. Its translation: CASSLAGIYSNQPQHF.

V usage is TRBV7-6 and J usage is TRBJ2-2, with D possibly being TRBD1 (6 bases). The germline V gene encodes CDR1 SGHVS and CDR2 FNYEAQ. V shed 4 bases and J shed 1 base, with 10 bases lying between them. The CDR3 has 15 amino acids. CDR3 amino acids: CASSSGQLNTGELFF. The CDR3 DNA reads as TGTGCCAGCAGCTCAGGACAGTTGAACACCGGGGAGCTGTTTTTT.

CDR3 residues: CASNAGTSDPTGELFF. The CDR3 DNA reads as TGTGCCAGCAACGCCGGAACTAGCGACCCCACCGGGGAGCTGTTTTTT. This chain connects TRBV3-1 to TRBJ2-2, with 7 bases fitting TRBD2. Germline V gene data show CDR1 as LGHDT and CDR2 as YNNKEL (reference sequence). The J segment lost 4 bases and the V segment lost 7 bases, leaving 12 bases of the junction unmatched. The CDR3 is 16 amino acids.

This clonotype was counted a single time. Possible read error: a much larger clone is one base away. This chain links TRBV7-6 with TRBJ2-2; D is possibly TRBD1 or TRBD2 (6 bases each). Germline values: CDR1 SGHVS, CDR2 FNYEAQ. This CDR3 is 17 amino acids long. CDR3 sequence: CVSSLVAGQKMAGELFF. The CDR3 DNA follows: TGTGTCAGCAGCTTAGTCGCGGGACAAAAAATGGCCGGGGAGCTGTTTTTT.